These 28 T cell receptor beta chains share one sample of origin, sequenced in a study of blood T cell repertoires in COVID-19. Assay used: immunoSEQ multiplex PCR; TCRdb lists only in-frame clones, some missing. The sample lists over 150,000 clones; 75% to 90% were seen once. Sequenced material: PBMCs or T cells enriched from blood (not recorded which). The receptors come from a man between 35 and 55 years old who had recovered from COVID-19.

The chain's CDR3 is CASSNRAGNTIYF. The CDR3 coding sequence is TGTGCCAGCAGTAACAGGGCTGGAAACACCATATATTTT. The V and J genes are TRBV12-3 or TRBV12-4 and TRBJ1-3; possibly TRBD1 for D (6 bases). The CDR3 loop spans 13 amino acids. V lost 5 bases, J lost 2 bases, and 7 bases lay in between.

The chain combines TRBV5-1 with TRBJ1-2; unclear D gene. The CDR3 has 13 amino acids. Germline assignment: CDR1 SGHRS and CDR2 YFSETQ. V was cut by 1 base and J by 5 bases, with 9 bases left in between. As DNA, the CDR3 is TGCGCCAGCAGCTTGACAACAGATTATGGCTACACCTTC. Translated: CASSLTTDYGYTF.

The chain has TRBV19 and TRBJ1-5, with 7 bases lining up with TRBD1. V lost 2 bases to trimming and J lost 5 bases; unmatched junction nucleotides: 9. This CDR3 contains 16 residues. Germline CDR1 LNHDA, CDR2 SQIVND (reference sequence). CDR3 in amino acids: CASSISGGRLDQPQHF. In nucleotides, the CDR3 is TGTGCCAGTAGTATATCAGGGGGACGCCTGGATCAGCCCCAGCATTTT.

This chain connects TRBV3-1 (or the pseudogene TRBV3-2) to TRBJ1-2, with TRBD1 identical over 8 bases. This CDR3 is built from 16 residues. From germline, CDR1 is LGHDT and CDR2 YNNKEL (reference sequence). The junction had 12 bases not matched to a gene; V was cut back by 4 bases and J by 5 bases. CDR3 sequence (DNA): TGTGCCAGCAGCCCTAGTGCATTCGGACAGGGATATGGCTACACCTTC. Its protein product is CASSPSAFGQGYGYTF.

The V call is TRBV6-5, the J call TRBJ1-1; D is undetermined. Trimming removed 6 bases from V and 11 bases from J, with 13 bases in between. Germline CDR1 is MNHEY and CDR2 is SVGAGI. The CDR3 loop spans 11 amino acids. The CDR3 is CASSPVNRAFF. CDR3 bases: TGTGCCAGCAGCCCCGTGAACCGGGCTTTCTTT.

The chain carries TRBV19 and TRBJ1-1, with D possibly TRBD1 on 5 matching bases. CDR1 LNHDA and CDR2 SQIVND come from the germline V gene (reference sequence). The CDR3 has 16 residues. Between the trimmed V and J ends, which lost 7 bases and 3 bases, there was a span of 21 bases. DNA for the CDR3: TGTGCCAGTACTAACTGGGGCGTCCCGGACCACACTGAAGCTTTCTTT. It codes for CASTNWGVPDHTEAFF.

The rearrangement links TRBV29-1 to TRBJ1-3; no clear D gene. CDR1 and CDR2 from the germline V gene are SQVTM and ANQGSEA. V lost 4 bases and J lost 4, with 8 bases in between. The CDR3 length is 12 residues. The chain's CDR3 is CSVGREGNTIYF. For the CDR3, the DNA is TGCAGCGTTGGGAGGGAGGGAAACACCATATATTTT. Full variable domain (missing parts from reference TRBV29-1 and TRBJ1-3): SAVISQKPSRDICQRGTSLTIQCQVDSQVTMMFWYRQQPGQSLTLIATANQGSEATYESGFVIDKFPISRPNLTFSTLTVSNMSPEDSSIYLCSVGREGNTIYFGEGSWLTVV.

This chain links TRBV7-9 with TRBJ1-5; perhaps TRBD1 as D (5 bases). V lost 3 bases and J 5 bases, leaving 5 bases between the germline ends. The CDR3 is 12 residues long. Germline CDR1 SEHNR, CDR2 FQNEAQ (reference sequence). This CDR3 is CASSLTDQPQHF. As DNA, the CDR3 is TGTGCCAGCAGCTTGACAGATCAGCCCCAGCATTTT.

V is TRBV14 and J is TRBJ2-2, with a tentative D call TRBD1 (6 bases). There are 17 residues in the CDR3. From germline, CDR1 is SGHDN and CDR2 FVKESK. V lost 4 bases and J 0 bases, leaving 15 bases between the germline ends. The CDR3 DNA reads as TGTGCCAGCAGCCGCTACGGGCAGGGGACGAACACCGGGGAGCTGTTTTTT. It specifies CASSRYGQGTNTGELFF. The full variable domain, rest sourced from reference TRBV14 and TRBJ2-2, is EAGVTQFPSHSVIEKGQTVTLRCDPISGHDNLYWYRRVMGKEIKFLLHFVKESKQDESGMPNNRFLAERTGGTYSTLKVQPAELEDSGVYFCASSRYGQGTNTGELFFGEGSRLTVL.

The genes are TRBV7-2 and TRBJ1-2, with unresolved D. V lost 1 base and J 2 bases, leaving 8 bases between the germline ends. Germline V gene data show CDR1 as SGHTA and CDR2 as FQGNSA. The CDR3 extends over 14 amino acids. Here the CDR3 DNA reads TGTGCCAGCAGCTTAGATAGACTCAACTATGGCTACACCTTC. It codes for CASSLDRLNYGYTF.

The chain links TRBV19 to TRBJ2-5; possibly TRBD1 for D (7 bases). The CDR3 is 14 amino acids. Deletions cut 5 bases from V and 4 bases from J, with 14 bases between. In germline, CDR1 is LNHDA, CDR2 SQIVND (reference sequence). Here the CDR3 reads CASSPTGEVETQYF. In DNA, the CDR3 is TGTGCCAGTAGTCCTACAGGGGAGGTAGAGACCCAGTACTTC.

V and J are TRBV18 and TRBJ1-2; possible D gene TRBD1, 5 bases. Germline loops: CDR1 KGHSH, CDR2 LQKENI. The CDR3 extends over 14 amino acids. Trimming shortened V by 5 bases and J by 2 bases, and 12 bases separated the two germline ends. The CDR3 protein is CASSSLTVNYGYTF. In nucleotides, the CDR3 is TGTGCCAGCTCATCCCTGACAGTCAACTATGGCTACACCTTC.

The chain uses TRBV28 and TRBJ1-2; 7 nucleotides agree with TRBD1. This CDR3 spans 13 amino acids. Unmatched junction bases numbered 3, after V lost 6 bases and J lost 2 bases. Germline V gene data show CDR1 as MDHEN and CDR2 as SYDVKM. Here the CDR3 reads CASRKTGNYGYTF. DNA for the CDR3: TGTGCCAGCAGGAAGACAGGGAACTATGGCTACACCTTC.

The rearrangement joins TRBV2 to TRBJ1-2; TRBD1 is a possible D gene (5 bases). The germline V gene encodes CDR1 SNHLY and CDR2 FYNNEI. This CDR3 contains 13 residues. The V end was cut by 11 bases, the J end by 5 bases, with 18 bases between. The CDR3 reads CAGSTGPDYGYTF. The CDR3 nucleotides are TGTGCCGGCTCCACAGGACCAGATTATGGCTACACCTTC.

This clone was observed a handful of times. The chain carries TRBV20-1 and TRBJ1-5; 10 bases fit TRBD1. Germline lookup yields CDR1 DFQATT and CDR2 SNEGSKA (reference sequence). Losses at the gene ends were 3 bases for V and 3 bases for J; bases not matched to a gene: 8. This CDR3 is built from 16 residues. The CDR3 sequence: CSASAGTGASNQPQHF. The CDR3 DNA sequence: TGCAGTGCTAGTGCAGGGACAGGGGCCTCCAATCAGCCCCAGCATTTT.

This clone was picked up a small number of times. V and J are TRBV28 and TRBJ2-3; a possible D gene is TRBD1 (6 bases). Germline assignment: CDR1 MDHEN and CDR2 SYDVKM. The ends were cut back, 5 bases at V and 4 bases at J, with 13 bases in the middle. CDR3 length equals 14 residues. The CDR3 DNA reads TGTGCCAGCAGTCCCTCAGGGGAAGCAGATACGCAGTATTTT. It codes for CASSPSGEADTQYF.

V usage is TRBV3-1 (or the pseudogene TRBV3-2) and J usage is TRBJ1-5; D gene unclear. The ends were cut back, 0 bases at V and 4 bases at J, with 10 bases in the middle. CDR1 LGHDT and CDR2 YNNKEL come from the germline V gene (reference sequence). The CDR3 spans 15 residues. Here the CDR3 reads CASSQDSRGNQPQHF. The CDR3 DNA is TGTGCCAGCAGCCAAGATAGTCGCGGGAATCAGCCCCAGCATTTT.

The gene calls are TRBV12-3 or TRBV12-4 and TRBJ1-2; possible D gene TRBD1, 5 bases. V was trimmed by 3 bases and J by 8 bases, leaving 13 bases between them. This CDR3 spans 13 amino acids. The CDR3 DNA follows: TGTGCCAGCAGTTTGTTTTCGGGGGTCGGCTACACCTTC. Residues: CASSLFSGVGYTF.

In nucleotides, the CDR3 is TGTGCCAGCTCACCAAACCTAGAGCACTCTGGGGCCAACGTCCTGACTTTC. Translating gives CASSPNLEHSGANVLTF. The chain has TRBV18 and TRBJ2-6; D is ambiguous. This CDR3 spans 17 amino acids. V lost 2 bases, J lost 0 bases, and 11 bases lay in between. Germline V gives CDR1 KGHSH, CDR2 LQKENI.

The chain recombines TRBV28 with TRBJ2-7; 11 nucleotides match TRBD1. The J segment lost 6 bases and the V segment lost 5 bases, leaving 9 bases of the junction unmatched. CDR3 size: 15 residues. The germline V gene has CDR1 MDHEN and CDR2 SYDVKM. The CDR3 here is CASSRGGTGGFEQYF. The CDR3 nucleotides read TGTGCCAGCAGTAGAGGGGGGACAGGGGGGTTCGAGCAGTACTTC.

V usage is TRBV4-1 and J usage is TRBJ2-7; TRBD2 agrees at 9 bases. The germline V gene has CDR1 MGHRA and CDR2 YSYEKL. The CDR3 consists of 15 residues. Trimming cost V 4 bases and J 2 bases; bases outside gene matches: 6. CDR3 DNA: TGCGCCAGCAGCCCCGGTGCTAGCGGGACCTACGAGCAGTACTTC. Protein sequence: CASSPGASGTYEQYF.

This chain uses TRBV6-5 with TRBJ2-7; the match to TRBD1 covers 8 bases. The germline CDR1 and CDR2 sequences are MNHEY and SVGAGI. The CDR3 has 14 amino acids. Unmatched junction bases numbered 7, after V lost 5 bases and J lost 4 bases. DNA for the CDR3: TGTGCCAGCAGTCGAGACCAGGGGGCTTACGAGCAGTACTTC. It translates to CASSRDQGAYEQYF.

The chain carries TRBV7-9 and TRBJ1-1; maybe TRBD1 (6 bases). Per the germline V gene, CDR1 is SEHNR and CDR2 is FQNEAQ (reference sequence). V lost 6 bases and J lost 4, with 15 bases in between. The CDR3 loop spans 14 amino acids. The CDR3 protein is CASSTWQGTTEAFF. For the CDR3, the DNA is TGTGCCAGCAGTACATGGCAGGGGACCACTGAAGCTTTCTTT.

The gene calls are TRBV29-1 and TRBJ2-7, with TRBD1 matching over 12 bases. Germline-derived CDR1 and CDR2 are SQVTM and ANQGSEA. This CDR3 has 14 residues. V shed 7 bases and J 2 bases; nucleotides not matched to a gene: 6. CDR3 nucleotides: TGCAGCGCAGGGGACAGGGGGCTACCCTACGAGCAGTACTTC. Its translation: CSAGDRGLPYEQYF.

This sequence joins TRBV28 and TRBJ1-5; 9 bases are shared with TRBD1. The CDR3 covers 21 residues. Trimming took 5 bases from V and 2 from J; bases not matched to a gene: 22. In germline, CDR1 is MDHEN, CDR2 SYDVKM. The CDR3 DNA follows: TGTGCCAGCAGTGCTCCCGAAGTACCGGGACAGGGACAAGGGGGCAATCAGCCCCAGCATTTT. Translating it yields CASSAPEVPGQGQGGNQPQHF.

This sequence joins TRBV10-3 and TRBJ1-1; 8 bases are shared with TRBD1. Trimming took 7 bases from V and 5 from J; bases not matched to a gene: 30. CDR3 size: 21 residues. Germline V gives CDR1 ENHRY, CDR2 SYGVKD. This chain's CDR3 is CAITTLDRGITPGKKGTEAFF. DNA of the CDR3: TGTGCCATCACCACCTTAGACAGGGGCATAACCCCGGGTAAAAAGGGGACTGAAGCTTTCTTT.

The CDR3 nucleotides read TGTGCCAGCAGCTCGGGACAGGGGAACTATCAGCCCCAGCATTTT. It specifies CASSSGQGNYQPQHF. The V gene is TRBV11-2, the J gene TRBJ1-5; 10 bases are a match to TRBD1. This CDR3 region has 15 residues. With V trimmed by 4 bases and J by 5 bases, 5 bases remained unmatched. Germline V gene sequence: CDR1 SGHAT, CDR2 FQNNGV.

This chain links TRBV15 with TRBJ2-1; 7 bases match TRBD1. This CDR3 contains 15 residues. V lost 2 bases to trimming and J lost 6 bases; unmatched junction nucleotides: 7. The germline gives CDR1 LNHNV, CDR2 YYDKDF (reference sequence). This CDR3 is CATSRRNGDSNEQFF. The CDR3, as DNA: TGTGCCACCAGCAGAAGGAACGGGGACAGCAATGAGCAGTTCTTC.